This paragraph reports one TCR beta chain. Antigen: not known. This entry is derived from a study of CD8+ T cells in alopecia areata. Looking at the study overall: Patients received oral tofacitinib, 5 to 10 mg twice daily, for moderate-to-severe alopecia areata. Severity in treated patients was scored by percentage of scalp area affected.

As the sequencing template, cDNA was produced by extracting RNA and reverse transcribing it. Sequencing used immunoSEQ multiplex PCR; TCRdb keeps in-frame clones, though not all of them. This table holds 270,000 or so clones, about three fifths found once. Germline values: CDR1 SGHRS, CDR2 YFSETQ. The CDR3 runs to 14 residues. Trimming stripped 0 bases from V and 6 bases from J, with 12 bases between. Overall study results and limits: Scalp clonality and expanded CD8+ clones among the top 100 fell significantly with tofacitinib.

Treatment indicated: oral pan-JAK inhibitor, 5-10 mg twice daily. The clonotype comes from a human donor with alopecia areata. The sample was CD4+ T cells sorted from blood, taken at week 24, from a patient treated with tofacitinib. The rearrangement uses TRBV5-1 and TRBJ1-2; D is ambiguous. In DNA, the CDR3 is TGCGCCAGCAGCTTGGCCTTAAGGCCTGATGGCTACACCTTC. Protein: CASSLALRPDGYTF.